This T cell receptor beta chain was sequenced for a study of beta chain features in type 1 diabetes (dated by TCRdb to the late 2010s). Context from the whole study: No differences in mean age, gender distribution, total cell number or subset yield were found between patients and healthy donors. Naive and central memory subsets were obtained from all 30 or so donors, but regulatory and stem cell-like memory subsets were isolated from only 8 patients and roughly 8 healthy donors. The study compared the TCRB repertoires of sorted circulating CD4+ T cell subsets in recently diagnosed type 1 diabetes patients with those in matched healthy donors. A total of approximately 100 million sorted cells were examined across all samples, and the number of cells per subset was strongly correlated with RNA yield. The full study reports these points: Shorter templates might have been favored by PCR, but patient and control samples were amplified and corrected together, so both groups would have been affected equally by any skew. Because small numbers of individuals were included in the HLA sub-analyses, any influence of HLA type on TCRB rearrangement was left unresolved. Because cDNA rather than genomic DNA was sequenced, highly expressing activated cells could have been over-represented, although no difference in activation and CD3 levels was found between groups. Type 1 diabetes patients showed a moderate but significant shortening of TCRB CDR3 length in all four CD4+ subsets. At VDJ recombination sites, patients with type 1 diabetes made fewer insertions and deleted more nucleotides, a pattern implying thymic rearrangement abnormalities. The naive, central memory and regulatory TCRB repertoires appeared to resemble one another more closely among patients than among healthy donors.

The entire isolated RNA was reverse transcribed using the High Capacity cDNA Reverse Transcription Kit, and thus expressed TCRB transcripts were sequenced. Naive, central memory and regulatory T cell samples underwent deep immunoSEQ sequencing, averaging around 4 million total reads per sample. Sorted cells were lysed in RLT buffer, and RNA was extracted using DNase-treated RNeasy Micro or Mini kits according to cell number. To prevent cross-contamination, every cell subset was processed on its own, while patient and healthy donor samples were processed together. Using the immunoSEQ multiplex PCR, TCRB sequences were amplified from cDNA into 87-bp fragments spanning the CDR3 region. Amplicons were sequenced on the Illumina HiSeq platform. The authors processed their data as follows. Synthetic template baselines were used to correct PCR bias computationally, reads within Hamming distance 2 were collapsed, and singletons that could not be merged were discarded. Reads were aligned against IMGT so that V, D and J genes, CDR3 length and insertions or deletions at six rearrangement sites could be assigned. Within each subset, clonotype counts were normalized to sorted cell number, after which true diversity and Gini coefficients were computed with the tcR R package. The overlap coefficient, calculated on TCRB nucleotide sequences, was used to measure repertoire sharing. Out-of-frame TCRB sequences from naive cells were analyzed to stand in for the pre-selection repertoire. TCRdb obtained this table from immuneACCESS and retained in-frame rearrangements with V and J assigned. These tables miss some clones; where compared with another copy, unresolved V genes account for less than half of the shortfall, and the remainder is unexplained. V and J calls and clone size follow that table, whereas D and trimming were derived from the DNA. The sample table holds about 250,000 clones, of which approximately 10% were seen once. The ten top clones hold more than 0.015% of the sample.

Each donor gave one peripheral blood draw, averaging roughly 100 mL, which was collected into heparinised tubes. A BD FACSAria II and a panel including CD45RO, CCR7, CD25, CD127, CD95 and CD27 were used to sort naive, central memory, regulatory and stem cell-like memory CD4+ T cells. A purity above 95% was achieved for all sorted populations. Right away, PBMCs were isolated by Lymphoprep density gradient centrifugation and were stained directly, with no culture step. So that batch effects would be minimized, each experiment stained and sorted samples in pairs, pairing one healthy donor with one patient. From cysteine to phenylalanine, the CDR3 is 13 amino acids long. Only CDR3 DNA remains: 39 bases, in frame from the first base. Sequences SGDLS (CDR1) and YYNGEE (CDR2) are obtained from the germline V gene. V gives up 1 base and J gives up 9 bases, and the segment between their germline ends measures 11 bases.

Only a few counts were recorded for this clone. It has no known antigen specificity. No much larger clonotype is one base removed from it; base qualities were not supplied. Sequencing was done on a sample of naive CD4+ T cells from blood. The sample's cell subset or site label, decoded: true naive CD4+ T cells. This chain joins TRBV9 to TRBJ2-4, with a weak D call of TRBD1 (5 bases match). The sequence derives from a man in his thirties or forties with type 1 diabetes. The DNA sequence is as follows: TGTGCCAGCAGCGTATCAGGGTTGGGCATTCAGTACTTC. It codes for CASSVSGLGIQYF.